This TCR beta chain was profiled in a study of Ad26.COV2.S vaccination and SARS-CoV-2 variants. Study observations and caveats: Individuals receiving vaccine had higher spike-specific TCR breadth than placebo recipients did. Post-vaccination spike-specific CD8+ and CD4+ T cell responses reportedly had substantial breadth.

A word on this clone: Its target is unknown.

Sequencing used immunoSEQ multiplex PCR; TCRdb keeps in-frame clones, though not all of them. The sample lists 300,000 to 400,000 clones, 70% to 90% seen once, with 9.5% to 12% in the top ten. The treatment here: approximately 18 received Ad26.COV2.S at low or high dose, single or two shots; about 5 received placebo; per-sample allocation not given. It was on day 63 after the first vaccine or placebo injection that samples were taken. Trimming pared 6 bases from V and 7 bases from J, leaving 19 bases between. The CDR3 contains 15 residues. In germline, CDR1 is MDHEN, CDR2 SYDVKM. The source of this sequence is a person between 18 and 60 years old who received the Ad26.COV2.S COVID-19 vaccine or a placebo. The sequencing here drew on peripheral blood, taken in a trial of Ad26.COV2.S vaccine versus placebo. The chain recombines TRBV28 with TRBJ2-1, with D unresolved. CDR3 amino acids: CASSPTTALRNEQFF. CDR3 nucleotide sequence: TGTGCCAGCAGCCCTACGACGGCTCTTCGTAATGAGCAGTTCTTC.